This T cell receptor (beta chain) was captured by sequencing in a study of a mutant IDH1 vaccine in newly diagnosed glioma. TCRdb's table, derived via immunoSEQ multiplex PCR, lists solely in-frame clones and lacks some. Among just over 35,000 clones listed, under 90% were seen once. The time point was: week 11, during vaccination. With topical imiquimod, each dose of the vaccine consisted of 300 ug of mutant IDH1 20-mer peptide. On this clone: What it binds is unknown.

The CDR3 is made up of 12 amino acids. In germline, CDR1 is ENHRY, CDR2 SYGVKD. Deletions cut 3 bases from V and 5 bases from J, with 7 bases between. The chain recombines TRBV10-3 with TRBJ2-5, with D unclear. This clonotype was obtained from a woman in her thirties with glioma. Some clones in this sample may be carry-over from other donors' samples. The starting material was peripheral blood mononuclear cells (PBMCs), obtained from a glioma patient whose treatment included an IDH1 peptide vaccine. The CDR3 nucleotides are TGTGCCATCAGTGACAACCGGGAGACCCAGTACTTC. It yields the protein CAISDNRETQYF.